The rows below give T cell receptor beta chains drawn from one sample of a study of blood T cell repertoires in COVID-19. Generated by immunoSEQ multiplex PCR, the TCRdb table keeps only in-frame clones and is missing some. The sample lists some 140,000 clones, roughly 90% seen once, with around 2.1% in the top ten. Sequencing used peripheral blood. The source is a man between 65 and 85 years old with active COVID-19. Both conserved end residues are trimmed from each CDR3. Not all rows give a size; the values are once, few, many and, for expanded clones, a class.

V gene,clone size,J gene,CDR3 protein
TRBV28,NA,TRBJ2-5,ASRTSGRGGQY
TRBV5-1,NA,TRBJ2-7,ASSEIPGPYEQY
TRBV20-1,NA,TRBJ2-5,SARDGNRGD
TRBV20-1,NA,TRBJ2-5,RAGIGETQY
TRBV4-2,few,TRBJ2-2,ASSPGTSGWNTGELF
TRBV2,NA,TRBJ1-5,ASSNPDRVLGSNQPQH
TRBV7-3,NA,TRBJ2-5,ASSLLAGGETQY
TRBV6-5,NA,TRBJ1-1,ASSRDSNTEAF
TRBV7-2,once,TRBJ1-1,ASSLIGRNTEAF
TRBV27,NA,TRBJ2-7,ASSLAGTQTGEQY
TRBV5-1,NA,TRBJ1-4,ASSGGRGNEKLF
TRBV27,once,TRBJ2-5,ASSKEGFGTQY
TRBV6-1,NA,TRBJ2-3,ASSGGLAGGPGDTQY
TRBV28,once,TRBJ2-2,ASSLGPGETGELF
TRBV21-1,NA,TRBJ1-1,ASSRTGDTEAF
TRBV6-2/TRBV6-3,NA,TRBJ2-7,ASSYSLHRDNSVNYEQY
TRBV19,NA,TRBJ1-6,ASTDRGQLNNSPLH
TRBV6-5,NA,TRBJ2-5,ASSTPGGSRTQY
TRBV5-5,NA,TRBJ2-1,ASSFLAGGQNEQF
TRBV28,NA,TRBJ1-2,ASSLGVGALGGYT
TRBV7-2,NA,TRBJ1-5,ASSLQVNQPQH
TRBV12-3/TRBV12-4,NA,TRBJ2-1,ASTGGSGREI